This T cell receptor (beta chain) originates from a study of early T cells in non-severe SARS-CoV-2 infection. TCRdb redid the calling of the 5' RACE reads with MiXCR, one entry per CDR3 protein. The sample holds 17,000 or so distinct CDR3 sequences; about 5% are singletons and the top ten take around 7%. The germline CDR1 and CDR2 sequences are DFQATT and SNEGSKA (reference sequence). The length of the CDR3 is 14 residues. V lost 0 bases, J lost 2 bases, and 4 bases stayed unmatched. Many counts were recorded for this clonotype. This sample comprised whole blood, obtained at baseline. The V call is TRBV20-1, the J call TRBJ2-7, with 7 bases matching TRBD1. This receptor was obtained from an adult who was a healthcare worker with PCR-confirmed SARS-CoV-2 infection or an uninfected control (not recorded which). The CDR3 coding sequence is TGCAGTGCTAGAGATCTGAGGGGGCCCTACGAGCAGTACTTC. Its translation is CSARDLRGPYEQYF.